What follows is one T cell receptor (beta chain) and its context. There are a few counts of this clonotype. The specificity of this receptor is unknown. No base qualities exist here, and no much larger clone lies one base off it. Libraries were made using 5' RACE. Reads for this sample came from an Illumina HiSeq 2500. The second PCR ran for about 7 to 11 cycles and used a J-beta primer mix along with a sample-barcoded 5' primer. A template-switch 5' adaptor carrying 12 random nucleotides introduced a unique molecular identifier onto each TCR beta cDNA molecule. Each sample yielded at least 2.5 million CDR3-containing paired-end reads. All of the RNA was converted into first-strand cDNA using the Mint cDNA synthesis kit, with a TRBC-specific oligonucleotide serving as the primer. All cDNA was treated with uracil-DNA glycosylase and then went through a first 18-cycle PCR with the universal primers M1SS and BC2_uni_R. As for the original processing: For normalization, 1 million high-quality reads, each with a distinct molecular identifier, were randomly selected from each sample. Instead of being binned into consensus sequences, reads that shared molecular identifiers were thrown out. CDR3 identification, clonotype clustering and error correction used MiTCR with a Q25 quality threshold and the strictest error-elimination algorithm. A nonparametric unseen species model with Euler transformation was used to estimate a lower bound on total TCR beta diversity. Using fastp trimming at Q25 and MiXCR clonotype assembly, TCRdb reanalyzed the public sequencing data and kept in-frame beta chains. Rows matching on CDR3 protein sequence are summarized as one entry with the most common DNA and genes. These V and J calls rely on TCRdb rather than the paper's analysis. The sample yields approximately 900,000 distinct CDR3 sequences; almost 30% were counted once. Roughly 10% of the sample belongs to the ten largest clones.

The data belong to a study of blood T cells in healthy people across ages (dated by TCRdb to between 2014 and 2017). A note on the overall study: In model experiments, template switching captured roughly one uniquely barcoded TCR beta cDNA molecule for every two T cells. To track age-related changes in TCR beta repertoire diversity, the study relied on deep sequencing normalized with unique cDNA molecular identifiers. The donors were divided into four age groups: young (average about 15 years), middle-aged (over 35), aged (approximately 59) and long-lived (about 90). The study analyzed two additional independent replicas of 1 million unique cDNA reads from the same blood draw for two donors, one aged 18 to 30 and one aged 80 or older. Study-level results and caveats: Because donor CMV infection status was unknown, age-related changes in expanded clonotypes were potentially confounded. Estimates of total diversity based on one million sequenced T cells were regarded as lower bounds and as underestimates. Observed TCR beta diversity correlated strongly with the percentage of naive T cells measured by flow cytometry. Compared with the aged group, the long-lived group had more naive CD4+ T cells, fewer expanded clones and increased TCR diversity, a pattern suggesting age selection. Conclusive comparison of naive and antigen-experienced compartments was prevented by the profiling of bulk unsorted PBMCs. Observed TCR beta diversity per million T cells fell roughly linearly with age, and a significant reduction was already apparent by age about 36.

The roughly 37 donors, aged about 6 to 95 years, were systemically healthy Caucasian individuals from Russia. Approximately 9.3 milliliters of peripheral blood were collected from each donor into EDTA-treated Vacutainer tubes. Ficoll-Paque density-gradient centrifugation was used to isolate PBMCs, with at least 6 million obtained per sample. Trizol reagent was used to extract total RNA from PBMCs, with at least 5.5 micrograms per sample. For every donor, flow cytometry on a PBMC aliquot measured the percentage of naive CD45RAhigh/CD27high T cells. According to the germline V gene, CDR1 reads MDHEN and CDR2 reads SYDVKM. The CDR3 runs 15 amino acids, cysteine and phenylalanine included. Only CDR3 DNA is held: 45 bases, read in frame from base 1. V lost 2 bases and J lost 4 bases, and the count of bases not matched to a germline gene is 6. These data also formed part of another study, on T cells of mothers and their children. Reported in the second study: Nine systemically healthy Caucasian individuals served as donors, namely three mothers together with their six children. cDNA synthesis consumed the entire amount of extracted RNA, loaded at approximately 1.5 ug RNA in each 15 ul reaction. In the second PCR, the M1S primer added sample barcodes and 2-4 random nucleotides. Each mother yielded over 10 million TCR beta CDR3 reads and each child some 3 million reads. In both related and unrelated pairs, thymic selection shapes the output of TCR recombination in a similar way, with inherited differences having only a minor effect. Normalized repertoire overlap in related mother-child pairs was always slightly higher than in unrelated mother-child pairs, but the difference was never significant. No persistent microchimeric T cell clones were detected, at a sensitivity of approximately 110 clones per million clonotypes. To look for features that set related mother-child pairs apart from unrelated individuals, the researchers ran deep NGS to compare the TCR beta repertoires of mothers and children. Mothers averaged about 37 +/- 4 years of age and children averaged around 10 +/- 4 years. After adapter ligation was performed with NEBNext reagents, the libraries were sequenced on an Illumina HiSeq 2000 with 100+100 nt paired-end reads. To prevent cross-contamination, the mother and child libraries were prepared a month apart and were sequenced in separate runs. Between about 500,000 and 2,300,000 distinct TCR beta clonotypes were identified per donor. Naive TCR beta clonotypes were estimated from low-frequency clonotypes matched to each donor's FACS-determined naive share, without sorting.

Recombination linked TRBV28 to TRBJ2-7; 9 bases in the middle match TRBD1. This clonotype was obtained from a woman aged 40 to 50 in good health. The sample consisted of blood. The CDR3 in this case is CASSLQDRGFYEQYF. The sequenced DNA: TGTGCCAGCAGTTTACAGGACAGGGGTTTTTACGAGCAGTACTTC. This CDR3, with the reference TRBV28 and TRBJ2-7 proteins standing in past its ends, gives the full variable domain DVKVTQSSRYLVKRTGEKVFLECVQDMDHENMFWYRQDPGLGLRLIYFSYDVKMKEKGDIPEGYSVSREKKERFSLILESASTNQTSMYLCASSLQDRGFYEQYFGPGTRLTVT.